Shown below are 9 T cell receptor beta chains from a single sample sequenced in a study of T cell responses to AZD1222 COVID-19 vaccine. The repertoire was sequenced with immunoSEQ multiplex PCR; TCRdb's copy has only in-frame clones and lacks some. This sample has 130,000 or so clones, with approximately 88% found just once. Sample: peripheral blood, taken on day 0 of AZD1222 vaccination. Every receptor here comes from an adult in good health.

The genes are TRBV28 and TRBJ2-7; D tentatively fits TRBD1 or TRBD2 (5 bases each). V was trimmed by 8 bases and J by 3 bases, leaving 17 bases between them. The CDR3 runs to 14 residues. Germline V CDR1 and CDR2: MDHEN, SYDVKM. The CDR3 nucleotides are TGTGCCAGCGATTCTTTGGGGGAAAGCTACGAGCAGTACTTC. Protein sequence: CASDSLGESYEQYF.

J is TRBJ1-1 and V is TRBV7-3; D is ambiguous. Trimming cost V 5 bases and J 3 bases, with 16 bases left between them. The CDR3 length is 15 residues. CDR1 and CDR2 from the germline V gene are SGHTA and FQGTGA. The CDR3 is CASSPEGPRDTEAFF. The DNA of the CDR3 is TGTGCCAGCAGCCCCGAAGGGCCCCGGGACACTGAAGCTTTCTTT.

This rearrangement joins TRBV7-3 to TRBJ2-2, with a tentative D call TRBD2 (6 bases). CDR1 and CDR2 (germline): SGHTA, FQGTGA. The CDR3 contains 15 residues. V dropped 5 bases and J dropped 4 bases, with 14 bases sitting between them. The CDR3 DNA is TGTGCCAGCAGCGAGACTAGTATGAGCACCGGGGAGCTGTTTTTT. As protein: CASSETSMSTGELFF.

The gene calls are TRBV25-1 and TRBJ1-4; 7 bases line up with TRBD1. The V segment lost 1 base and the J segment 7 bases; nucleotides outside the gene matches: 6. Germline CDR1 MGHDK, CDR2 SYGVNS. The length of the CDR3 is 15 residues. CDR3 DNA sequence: TGTGCCAGCAGTGAATCCACCACAGGGGCTGAAAAACTGTTTTTT. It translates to CASSESTTGAEKLFF.

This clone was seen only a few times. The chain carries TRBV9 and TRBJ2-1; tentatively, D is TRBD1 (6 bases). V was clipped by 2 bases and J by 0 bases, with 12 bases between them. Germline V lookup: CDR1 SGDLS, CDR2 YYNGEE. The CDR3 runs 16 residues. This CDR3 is CASSVTGLSSYNEQFF. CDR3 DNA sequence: TGTGCCAGCAGCGTCACAGGGCTTAGCTCCTACAATGAGCAGTTCTTC.

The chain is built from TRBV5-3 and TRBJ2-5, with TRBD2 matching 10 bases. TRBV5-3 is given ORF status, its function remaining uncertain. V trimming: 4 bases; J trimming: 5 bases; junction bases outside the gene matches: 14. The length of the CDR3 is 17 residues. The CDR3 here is CARSPKGTSGDGETQYF. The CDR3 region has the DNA TGTGCCAGAAGCCCAAAGGGAACTAGCGGGGATGGGGAGACCCAGTACTTC.

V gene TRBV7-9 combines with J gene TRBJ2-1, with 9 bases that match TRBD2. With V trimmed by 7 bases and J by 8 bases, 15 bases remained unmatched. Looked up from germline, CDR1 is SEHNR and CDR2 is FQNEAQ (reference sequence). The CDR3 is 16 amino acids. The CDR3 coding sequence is TGTGCCAGCAATCTGCGGGGGCTAGCGGGGTTAGATGAGCAGTTCTTC. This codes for CASNLRGLAGLDEQFF.

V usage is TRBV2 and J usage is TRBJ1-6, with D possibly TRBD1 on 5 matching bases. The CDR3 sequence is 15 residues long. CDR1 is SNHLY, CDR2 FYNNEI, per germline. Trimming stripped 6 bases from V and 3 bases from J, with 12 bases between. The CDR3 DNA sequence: TGTGCCAGCAGCCCCGGGGCCGTCTATAATTCACCCCTCCACTTT. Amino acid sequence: CASSPGAVYNSPLHF.

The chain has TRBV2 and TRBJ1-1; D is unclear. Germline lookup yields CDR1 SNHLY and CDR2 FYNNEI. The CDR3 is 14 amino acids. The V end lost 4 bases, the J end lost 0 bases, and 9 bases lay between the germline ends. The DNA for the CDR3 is TGTGCCAGCAGTGTCTACAGAATGAACACTGAAGCTTTCTTT. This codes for CASSVYRMNTEAFF.